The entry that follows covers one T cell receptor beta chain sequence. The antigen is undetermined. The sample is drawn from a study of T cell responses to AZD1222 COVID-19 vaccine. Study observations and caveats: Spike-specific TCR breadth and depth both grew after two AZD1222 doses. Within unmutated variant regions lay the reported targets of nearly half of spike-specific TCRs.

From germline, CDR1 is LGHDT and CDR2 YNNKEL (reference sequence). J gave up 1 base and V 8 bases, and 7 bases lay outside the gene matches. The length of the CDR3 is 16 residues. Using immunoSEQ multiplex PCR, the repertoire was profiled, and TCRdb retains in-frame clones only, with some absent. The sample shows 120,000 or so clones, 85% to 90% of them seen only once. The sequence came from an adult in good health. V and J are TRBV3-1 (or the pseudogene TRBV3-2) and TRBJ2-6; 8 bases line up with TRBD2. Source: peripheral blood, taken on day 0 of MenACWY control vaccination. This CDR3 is CASCPAGASGANVLTF. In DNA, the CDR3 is TGTGCCAGCTGCCCAGCGGGAGCGTCTGGGGCCAACGTCCTGACTTTC.